This T cell receptor (beta chain) was sequenced for a study of human T cells and chemical hapten exposure. The wider study: A mostly female patient group had alopecia areata, totalis or universalis.

This CDR3 has 12 residues. V shed 6 bases and J 8 bases; nucleotides not matched to a gene: 5. The germline V gene has CDR1 SGHVS and CDR2 FQNEAQ. Findings of the study overall: TCRs exceeding a frequency of 1 in 1000 stayed unchanged under DPC sensitization.

Time point: pre-sensitization, week 0. Documented treatment: therapeutic diphenylcyclopropenone sensitization with weekly scalp DPC. Unfractionated whole blood served as the source for total RNA extraction. This clonotype has ten or more counts. What it binds is unknown. TCRdb reprocessed the RACE reads via MiXCR and lists one record per CDR3 protein. The sample includes over 300,000 distinct CDR3 sequences, approximately 5.1% of them seen just once. This chain links TRBV7-8 with TRBJ1-1, with 8 bases aligning to TRBD1. The sample consisted of whole blood, taken in connection with sensitization to the hapten diphenylcyclopropenone (DPC). The TCR sequence derives from a woman in her forties or fifties with alopecia areata. Some clones in this sample may be carry-over from other donors' samples. The CDR3 spells CASRPTGGEAFF. In DNA form, the CDR3 reads TGTGCCAGCAGACCAACAGGGGGAGAAGCTTTCTTT.